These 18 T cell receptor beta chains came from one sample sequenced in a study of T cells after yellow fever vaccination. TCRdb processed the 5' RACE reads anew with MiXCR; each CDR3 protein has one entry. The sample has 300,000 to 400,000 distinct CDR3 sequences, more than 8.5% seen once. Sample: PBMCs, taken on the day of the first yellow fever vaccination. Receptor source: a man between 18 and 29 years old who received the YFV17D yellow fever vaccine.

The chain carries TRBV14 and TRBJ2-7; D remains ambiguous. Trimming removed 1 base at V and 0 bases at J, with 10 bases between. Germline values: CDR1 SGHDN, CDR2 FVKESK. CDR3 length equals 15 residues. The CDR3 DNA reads TGTGCCAGCAGCCAAGGGCCACAAGGCTCCTACGAGCAGTACGTC. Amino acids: CASSQGPQGSYEQYV.

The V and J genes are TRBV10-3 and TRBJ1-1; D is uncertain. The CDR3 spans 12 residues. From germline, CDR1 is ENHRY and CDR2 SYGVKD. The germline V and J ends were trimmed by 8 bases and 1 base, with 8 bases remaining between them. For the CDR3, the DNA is TGTGCCATCGGACGCCAGAACACTGAAGCTTTCTTT. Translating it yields CAIGRQNTEAFF.

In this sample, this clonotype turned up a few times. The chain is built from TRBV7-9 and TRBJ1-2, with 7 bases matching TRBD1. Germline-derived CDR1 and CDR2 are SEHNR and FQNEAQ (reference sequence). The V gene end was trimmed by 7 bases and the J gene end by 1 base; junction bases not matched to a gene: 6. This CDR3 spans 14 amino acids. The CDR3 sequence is CASTLTGNNYGYTF. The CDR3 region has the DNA TGTGCCAGCACCCTGACAGGGAATAACTATGGCTACACCTTC.

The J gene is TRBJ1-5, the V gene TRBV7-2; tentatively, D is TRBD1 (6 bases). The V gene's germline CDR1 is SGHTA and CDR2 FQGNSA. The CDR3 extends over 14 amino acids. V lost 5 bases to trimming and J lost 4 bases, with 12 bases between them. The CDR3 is CASSLITGNQPQHF. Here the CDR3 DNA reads TGTGCCAGCAGCCTGATTACAGGGAATCAGCCCCAGCATTTT.

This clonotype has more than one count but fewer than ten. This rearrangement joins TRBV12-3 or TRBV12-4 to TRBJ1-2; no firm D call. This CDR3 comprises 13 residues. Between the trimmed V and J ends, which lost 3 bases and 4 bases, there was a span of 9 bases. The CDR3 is CASSFAISYGYTF. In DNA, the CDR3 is TGTGCCAGCAGTTTCGCCATATCCTATGGCTACACCTTC.

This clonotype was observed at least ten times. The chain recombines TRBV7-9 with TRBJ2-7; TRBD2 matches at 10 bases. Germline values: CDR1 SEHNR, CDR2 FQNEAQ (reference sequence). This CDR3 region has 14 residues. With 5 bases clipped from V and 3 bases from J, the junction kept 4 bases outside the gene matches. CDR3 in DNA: TGTGCCAGCAGCCCAGTAGCGGGGGGCTACGAGCAGTACTTC. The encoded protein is CASSPVAGGYEQYF.

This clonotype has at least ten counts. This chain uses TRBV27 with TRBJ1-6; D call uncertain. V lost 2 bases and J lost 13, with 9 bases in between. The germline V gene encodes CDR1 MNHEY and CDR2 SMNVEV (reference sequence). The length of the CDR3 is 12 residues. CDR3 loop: CASSLGGRPLHF. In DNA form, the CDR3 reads TGTGCCAGCAGTTTAGGAGGGCGGCCCCTCCACTTT.

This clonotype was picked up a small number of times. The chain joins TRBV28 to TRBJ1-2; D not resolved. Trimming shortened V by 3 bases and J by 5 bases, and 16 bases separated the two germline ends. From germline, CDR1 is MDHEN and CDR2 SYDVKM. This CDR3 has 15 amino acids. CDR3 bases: TGTGCCAGCAGTTTCGGACTGGGGTGGGGATATGGCTACACCTTC. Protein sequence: CASSFGLGWGYGYTF.

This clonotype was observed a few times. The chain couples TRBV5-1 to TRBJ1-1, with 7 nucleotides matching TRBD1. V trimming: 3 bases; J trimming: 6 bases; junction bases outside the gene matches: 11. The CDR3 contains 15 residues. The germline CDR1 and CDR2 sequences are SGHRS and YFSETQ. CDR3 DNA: TGCGCCAGCAGCTCCCGCGGAGGGGGCGCGGCTGAAGCTTTCTTT. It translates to CASSSRGGGAAEAFF.

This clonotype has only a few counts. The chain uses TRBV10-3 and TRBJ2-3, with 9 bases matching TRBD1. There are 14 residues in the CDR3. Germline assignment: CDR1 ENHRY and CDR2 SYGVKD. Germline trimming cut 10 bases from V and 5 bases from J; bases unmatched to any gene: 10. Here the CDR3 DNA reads TGTGCCACCGAAGCGGGACAGGGTAGAGATACGCAGTATTTT. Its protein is CATEAGQGRDTQYF.

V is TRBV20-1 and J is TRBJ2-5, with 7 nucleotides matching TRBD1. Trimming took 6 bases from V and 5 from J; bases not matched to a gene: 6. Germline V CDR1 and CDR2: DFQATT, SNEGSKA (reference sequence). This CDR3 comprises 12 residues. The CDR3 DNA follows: TGCAGTGCCCCGACAGGGAGTGAGACCCAGTACTTC. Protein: CSAPTGSETQYF.

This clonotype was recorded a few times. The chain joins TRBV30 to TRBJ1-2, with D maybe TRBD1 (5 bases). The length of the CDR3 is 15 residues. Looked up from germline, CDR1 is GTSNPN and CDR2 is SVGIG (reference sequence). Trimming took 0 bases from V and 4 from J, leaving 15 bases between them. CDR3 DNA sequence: TGTGCCTGGAGTGTTGGAGGGACCCTCTTCTATGGCTACACCTTC. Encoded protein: CAWSVGGTLFYGYTF. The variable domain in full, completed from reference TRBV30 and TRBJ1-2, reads SQTIHQWPATLVQPVGSPLSLECTVEGTSNPNLYWYRQAAGRGLQLLFYSVGIGQISSEVPQNLSASRPQDRQFILSSKKLLLSDSGFYLCAWSVGGTLFYGYTFGSGTRLTVV.

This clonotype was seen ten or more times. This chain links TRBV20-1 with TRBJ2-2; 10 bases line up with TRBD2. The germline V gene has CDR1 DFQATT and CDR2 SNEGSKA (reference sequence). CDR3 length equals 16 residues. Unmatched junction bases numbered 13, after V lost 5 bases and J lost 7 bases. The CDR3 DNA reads TGCAGTGCTTCCCCCGGCAGCGGGGGGGCCGGCGGGGAGCTGTTTTTT. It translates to CSASPGSGGAGGELFF.

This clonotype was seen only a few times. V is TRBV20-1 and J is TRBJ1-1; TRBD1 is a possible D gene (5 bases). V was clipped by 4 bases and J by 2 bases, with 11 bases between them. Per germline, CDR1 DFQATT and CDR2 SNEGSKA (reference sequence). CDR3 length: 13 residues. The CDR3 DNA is TGCAGTGCTACTCAGGGAGCCAACACTGAAGCTTTCTTT. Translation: CSATQGANTEAFF.

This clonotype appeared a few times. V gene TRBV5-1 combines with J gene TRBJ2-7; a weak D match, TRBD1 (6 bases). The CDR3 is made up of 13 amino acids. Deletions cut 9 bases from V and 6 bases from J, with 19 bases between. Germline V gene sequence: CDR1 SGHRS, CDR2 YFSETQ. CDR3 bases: TGCGCCACCGCACAGGGCATAACGGCCGAGCAGTACTTC. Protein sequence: CATAQGITAEQYF.

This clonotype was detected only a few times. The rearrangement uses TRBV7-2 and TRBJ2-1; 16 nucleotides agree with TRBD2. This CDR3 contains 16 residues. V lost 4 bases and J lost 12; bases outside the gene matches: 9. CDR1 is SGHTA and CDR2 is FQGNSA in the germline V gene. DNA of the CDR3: TGTGCCAGCAGCTCACCCGGGACTAGCGGGGGGGCCGGGCAGTTCTTC. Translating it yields CASSSPGTSGGAGQFF.

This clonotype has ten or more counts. CDR3 protein: CASSPIDSSYNEQFF. The DNA of the CDR3 is TGCGCCAGCAGCCCGATCGATAGCTCCTACAATGAGCAGTTCTTC. J is TRBJ2-1 and V is TRBV5-1; D is uncertain. Germline-derived CDR1 and CDR2 are SGHRS and YFSETQ. The germline V and J ends were trimmed by 4 bases and 0 bases, with 11 bases remaining between them. The CDR3 loop spans 15 amino acids.

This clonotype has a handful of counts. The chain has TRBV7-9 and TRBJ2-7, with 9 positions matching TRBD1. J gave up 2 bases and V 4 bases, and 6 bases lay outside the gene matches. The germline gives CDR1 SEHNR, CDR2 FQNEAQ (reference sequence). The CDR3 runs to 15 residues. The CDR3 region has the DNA TGTGCCAGCAGCTACCGGGACAGGGTCCCCTACGAGCAGTACGTC. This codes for CASSYRDRVPYEQYV.